A selection of T cell receptor beta chains follows, all from one sample in a study of T-cell memory formation after mild COVID-19. Using its own MiXCR run on the 5' RACE reads, TCRdb lists one record per CDR3 protein. The profile shows 500,000 to 550,000 distinct CDR3 sequences, roughly 21% of them singletons. The sequenced sample consisted of PBMCs or a T cell subset sorted from them (not recorded which). The receptors were gathered from an adult woman who had mild COVID-19 (a few samples of this study predate the infection). Cell type and time point are not known. The CDR3 runs from the conserved cysteine through the conserved F or W. D genes are given only for firm matches. Size values are once, few and many counts, or a class for expanded clones, and some rows have none.

>few|TRBV3-1|TRBJ2-5|.
CASSQNSKGETQYF
TGTGCCAGCAGCCAGAACAGCAAGGGAGAGACCCAGTACTTC
>.|TRBV20-1|TRBJ2-7|.
CSVGYEQYF
TGCAGTGTTGGCTACGAGCAGTACTTC
>.|TRBV3-1|TRBJ1-2|.
CASSKTHYGYTF
TGTGCCAGCAGCAAGACGCACTATGGCTACACCTTC
>.|TRBV4-1|TRBJ1-1|.
CASSQGTDHMNTEAFF
TGCGCCAGCAGCCAAGGGACAGATCATATGAACACTGAAGCTTTCTTT
>.|TRBV6-5|TRBJ2-7|TRBD1
CASSYKGAACEQYF
TGTGCCAGCAGTTACAAGGGGGCAGCCTGCGAGCAGTACTTC
>.|TRBV24-1|TRBJ2-3|.
CATSDSDRDGTDTQYF
TGTGCCACCAGTGATTCCGACCGAGACGGCACAGATACGCAGTATTTT
>few|TRBV29-1|TRBJ1-1|.
CSVEKHGGSTEAFF
TGCAGCGTTGAGAAGCACGGGGGCAGCACTGAAGCTTTCTTT
>few|TRBV10-3|TRBJ2-7|TRBD1
CAISEGQGISYEQYF
TGTGCCATCAGCGAGGGACAGGGGATTTCCTACGAGCAGTACTTC
>few|TRBV28|TRBJ2-7|.
CASSNAKIGYEQYF
TGTGCCAGCAGCAACGCTAAAATCGGCTACGAGCAGTACTTC
>few|TRBV29-1|TRBJ2-2|TRBD2
CSAEAGRGTGELFF
TGCAGCGCCGAAGCGGGACGGGGCACCGGGGAGCTGTTTTTT
>.|TRBV5-1|TRBJ2-7|.
CASSLGGAKSEQYF
TGCGCCAGCAGCTTGGGGGGGGCGAAGTCCGAGCAGTACTTC
>.|TRBV30|TRBJ2-4|.
CASTRQLGNIQYF
TGTGCCTCGACGAGACAGTTGGGAAACATTCAGTACTTC
>few|TRBV23-1|TRBJ2-5|.
CASSQGPGAGETQYF
TGCGCCAGCAGTCAAGGCCCCGGGGCTGGTGAGACCCAGTACTTC
>few|TRBV7-3|TRBJ2-3|TRBD1
CASSLMGTATDTQYF
TGTGCCAGCAGCTTAATGGGGACAGCCACAGATACGCAGTATTTT
>.|TRBV4-3|TRBJ2-3|TRBD2
CASSQLAGVTDTQYF
TGCGCCAGCAGCCAACTAGCGGGAGTCACAGATACGCAGTATTTT
>few|TRBV5-5|TRBJ1-5|TRBD1
CASSGTGGVSNQPQHF
TGTGCCAGCAGCGGGACAGGGGGTGTAAGCAATCAGCCCCAGCATTTT
>many|TRBV12-3/TRBV12-4|TRBJ2-7|.
CASSHGTAYEQYF
TGTGCCAGCAGCCATGGGACGGCCTACGAGCAGTACTTC
>few|TRBV9|TRBJ2-1|TRBD2
CASSVRTSGATYNEQFF
TGTGCCAGCAGCGTAAGGACTAGCGGGGCTACCTACAATGAGCAGTTCTTC
>few|TRBV19|TRBJ2-7|.
CASSMGRTYEQYF
TGTGCCAGTAGTATGGGCCGAACCTACGAGCAGTACTTC
>few|TRBV12-5|TRBJ2-2|TRBD2
CASGLASGGPYFNTGELFF
TGTGCTAGTGGTTTGGCTAGCGGGGGGCCTTACTTTAACACCGGGGAGCTGTTTTTT
>.|TRBV2|TRBJ2-1|TRBD2
CASRTARTRRNEQFF
TGTGCCAGCAGAACTGCGCGGACTAGACGCAATGAGCAGTTCTTC
>.|TRBV14|TRBJ1-5|.
CASSQGPQPQHF
TGTGCCAGCAGCCAAGGTCCCCAGCCCCAGCATTTT
>few|TRBV12-3/TRBV12-4|TRBJ1-1|TRBD1
CASSPGDPGTVNTEAFF
TGTGCCAGCAGCCCAGGCGACCCCGGGACAGTGAACACTGAAGCTTTCTTT
>few|TRBV9|TRBJ2-3|.
CASSAASATDTQYF
TGTGCCAGCAGCGCGGCTAGCGCCACAGATACGCAGTATTTT
>few|TRBV5-4|TRBJ2-1|TRBD1
CASSSSGQGVGLGNEQFF
TGTGCCAGCAGCTCCTCGGGACAGGGGGTAGGGTTGGGCAATGAGCAGTTCTTC
>few|TRBV6-5|TRBJ1-1|TRBD1
CASSYSRQGDSEAFF
TGTGCCAGCAGTTACTCGAGACAGGGGGATTCCGAAGCTTTCTTT
>.|TRBV14|TRBJ1-2|TRBD1
CASSQVQGAVGGYTF
TGTGCCAGCAGCCAAGTACAGGGGGCAGTCGGAGGCTACACCTTC
>.|TRBV24-1|TRBJ2-5|TRBD2
CATSDNGLAMETQYF
TGTGCCACCAGTGACAACGGACTAGCGATGGAGACCCAGTACTTC
>.|TRBV7-9|TRBJ1-1|TRBD1
CASSQDRVRDTEAFF
TGTGCCAGCAGCCAGGACAGGGTTAGGGACACTGAAGCTTTCTTT